Described below is a single T cell receptor (beta chain) sequence and its context. This specimen comes from a study of blood T cell repertoires in COVID-19. The protocol was immunoSEQ multiplex PCR, while the TCRdb copy is restricted to in-frame clones and leaves out a portion. In the table there are some 180,000 clones, about 75% of which are singletons. Germline loops: CDR1 SGHTA, CDR2 FQGTGA. This CDR3 comprises 13 residues. V gave up 2 bases and J gave up 4 bases, with 8 bases separating them. The sample was peripheral blood. The sequence derives from a woman between 45 and 65 years old with active or convalescent COVID-19. The chain couples TRBV7-3 to TRBJ2-5, with a tentative D call TRBD1 (6 bases). In DNA, the CDR3 is TGTGCCAGCAGCTTACAGGGGACAGAGACCCAGTACTTC. It translates to CASSLQGTETQYF. Together with reference TRBV7-3 and TRBJ2-5, the CDR3 gives the full variable domain: GAGVSQTPSNKVTEKGKYVELRCDPISGHTALYWYRQSLGQGPEFLIYFQGTGAADDSGLPNDRFFAVRPEGSVSTLKIQRTERGDSAVYLCASSLQGTETQYFGPGTRLLVL.